Shown below are 14 T cell receptor beta chains from a single sample sequenced in a study of blood T cells in healthy people across ages. Combining a sample-barcoded 5' primer with a J-beta primer mix, a second PCR ran for roughly 7 to 12 cycles. TCRdb itself ran the 5' RACE reads through MiXCR, one entry per CDR3 protein. Of 650,000 to 1,000,000 distinct CDR3 sequences listed, about 37% are singletons. Sequenced: blood. The receptors here all came from a man aged 18 to 29 in good health.

This clonotype was recorded once. The chain carries TRBV18 and TRBJ2-2; the D gene is possibly TRBD1 (5 bases). In germline, CDR1 is KGHSH, CDR2 LQKENI. V was pared by 3 bases and J by 6 bases, with 11 bases between. The CDR3 covers 14 residues. The CDR3: CASSPDRHPGELFF. CDR3 DNA sequence: TGTGCCAGCTCACCCGACAGACACCCCGGGGAGCTGTTTTTT.

Only one count was recorded for this clonotype. The chain recombines TRBV11-2 with TRBJ1-1; D may be TRBD1 (5 bases). Germline CDR1 reads SGHAT; CDR2 reads FQNNGV. The ends were cut back, 0 bases at V and 0 bases at J, with 14 bases in the middle. The CDR3 has 17 residues. The CDR3 DNA reads TGTGCCAGCAGCTTAGATGGACACACTGGGCTGAACACTGAAGCTTTCTTT. This codes for CASSLDGHTGLNTEAFF.

V usage is TRBV7-2 and J usage is TRBJ2-3; 16 bases are a match to TRBD2. The CDR3 runs 20 residues. V shed 2 bases, J shed 6 bases, and the junction held 14 bases outside the gene matches. Germline-derived CDR1 and CDR2 are SGHTA and FQGNSA. The CDR3 DNA sequence: TGTGCCAGCAGCTTAAGGGGACTAGCGGGGGGGCCTGTCAGTCGGGATACGCAGTATTTT. This gives the protein CASSLRGLAGGPVSRDTQYF.

The chain combines TRBV20-1 with TRBJ1-4; 7 positions agree with TRBD1. Per germline, CDR1 DFQATT and CDR2 SNEGSKA (reference sequence). J lost 8 bases, V lost 3 bases, and 6 bases had no gene match. The CDR3 runs to 13 residues. CDR3 protein: CSARDRHGEKLFF. The CDR3, as DNA: TGCAGTGCTAGGGACAGGCACGGGGAAAAACTGTTTTTT.

This clonotype occurred a few times. The chain has TRBV7-9 and TRBJ1-2; a possible D gene is TRBD1 (6 bases). This CDR3 is built from 12 residues. Germline CDR1 and CDR2: SEHNR and FQNEAQ (reference sequence). V lost 5 bases and J lost 4, with 8 bases in between. CDR3 in amino acids: CASSGGGYGYTF. In nucleotides, the CDR3 is TGTGCCAGCAGCGGGGGCGGCTATGGCTACACCTTC.

This clonotype showed up just a few times. The genes are TRBV14 and TRBJ2-3, with 8 nucleotides matching TRBD2. Germline-derived CDR1 and CDR2 are SGHDN and FVKESK. CDR3 length: 15 amino acids. With 5 bases clipped from V and 2 bases from J, the junction kept 6 bases outside the gene matches. The CDR3 is CASSALGGVTDTQYF. As DNA, the CDR3 is TGTGCCAGCAGCGCGCTCGGGGGGGTCACAGATACGCAGTATTTT.

There are a few counts of this clonotype. The chain couples TRBV20-1 to TRBJ1-5; 9 bases map to TRBD1. Germline V gene sequence: CDR1 DFQATT, CDR2 SNEGSKA (reference sequence). CDR3 length: 16 residues. After removal of 0 bases from V and 5 bases from J, the junction contained 8 bases not matched to a gene. CDR3 protein: CSARDLRTGDHQPQHF. The CDR3 coding sequence is TGCAGTGCTAGAGATCTTAGGACAGGGGATCATCAGCCCCAGCATTTT.

The chain joins TRBV4-2 to TRBJ2-2; no clear D gene. The CDR3 is 10 amino acids. In germline, CDR1 is LGHNA, CDR2 YNFKEQ. V lost 4 bases and J lost 13, with 7 bases in between. The CDR3 coding sequence is TGTGCCAGCAGCCCCCGCCCGCTGTTTTTT. Protein sequence: CASSPRPLFF.

This clonotype was recorded many times. The rearrangement uses TRBV6-6 and TRBJ1-1; TRBD1 matches at 9 bases. This CDR3 has 14 amino acids. Germline CDR1 and CDR2: MNHNY and SVGAGI (reference sequence). Germline trimming cut 5 bases from V and 6 bases from J; bases unmatched to any gene: 7. CDR3 DNA sequence: TGTGCCAGCAGTCTAGCGGGGACAGGGTCTGAAGCTTTCTTT. It specifies CASSLAGTGSEAFF.

This clonotype has only a few counts. The gene calls are TRBV7-2 and TRBJ1-5; D might be TRBD1 (5 bases). The CDR3 has 14 amino acids. Germline CDR1 and CDR2: SGHTA and FQGNSA. V was trimmed by 5 bases and J by 3 bases, leaving 11 bases between them. The CDR3 is CASSETGPNQPQHF. CDR3 bases: TGTGCCAGCAGCGAAACAGGACCCAATCAGCCCCAGCATTTT. The variable domain in full, completed from reference TRBV7-2 and TRBJ1-5, reads GAGVSQSPSNKVTEKGKDVELRCDPISGHTALYWYRQSLGQGLEFLIYFQGNSAPDKSGLPSDRFSAERTGGSVSTLTIQRTQQEDSAVYLCASSETGPNQPQHFGDGTRLSIL.

This chain joins TRBV9 and TRBJ2-3, with unresolved D. This CDR3 comprises 13 residues. Between the trimmed V and J ends, which lost 0 bases and 5 bases, there was a span of 7 bases. Looked up from germline, CDR1 is SGDLS and CDR2 is YYNGEE. CDR3 nucleotide sequence: TGTGCCAGCAGCGTAGCTGGGAAAGATACGCAGTATTTT. Amino acid sequence: CASSVAGKDTQYF.

This clonotype was observed many times. The DNA for the CDR3 is TGTGCCAGCAGTTACGTTCGAGGGGGCACAGATACGCAGTATTTT. Its protein product is CASSYVRGGTDTQYF. The chain has TRBV6-6 and TRBJ2-3; the D call may be TRBD1 or TRBD2 (5 bases each). From germline, CDR1 is MNHNY and CDR2 SVGAGI (reference sequence). Trimming left V 2 bases short and J 1 base short, with 10 bases between. The CDR3 runs to 15 residues.

The genes are TRBV16 and TRBJ2-1; D not resolved. The J call may be faulty, since TRBJ2-7 better matches the DNA end. This CDR3 region has 11 residues. CDR1 is KGHSY, CDR2 FQNENV, per germline. This chain's CDR3 is CASSPTNEQYF. DNA for the CDR3: TGTGCCAGCAGCCCTACTAATGAGCAGTACTTC.

This clonotype showed up just a few times. The chain employs TRBV7-9 and TRBJ2-7, with TRBD1 identical over 8 bases. The germline CDR1 and CDR2 sequences are SEHNR and FQNEAQ (reference sequence). J was trimmed by 4 bases and V by 1 base; bases with no gene match: 9. The CDR3 is made up of 16 amino acids. The CDR3 sequence: CASSLGAGGIFYEQYF. As DNA, the CDR3 is TGTGCCAGCAGCTTAGGCGCAGGGGGCATCTTTTACGAGCAGTACTTC.